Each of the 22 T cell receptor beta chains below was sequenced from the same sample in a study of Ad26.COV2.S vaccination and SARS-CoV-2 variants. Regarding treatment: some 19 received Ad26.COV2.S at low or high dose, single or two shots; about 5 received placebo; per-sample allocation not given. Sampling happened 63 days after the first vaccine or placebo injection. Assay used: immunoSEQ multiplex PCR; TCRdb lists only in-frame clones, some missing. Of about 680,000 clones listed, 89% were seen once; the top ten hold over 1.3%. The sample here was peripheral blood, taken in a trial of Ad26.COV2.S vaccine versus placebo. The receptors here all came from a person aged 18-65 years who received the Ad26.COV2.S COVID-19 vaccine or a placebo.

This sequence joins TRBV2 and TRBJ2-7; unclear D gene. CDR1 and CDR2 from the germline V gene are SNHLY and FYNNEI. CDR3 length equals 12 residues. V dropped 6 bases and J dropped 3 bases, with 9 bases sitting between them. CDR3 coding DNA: TGTGCCAGCAGCCCGCAGTACTACGAGCAGTACTTC. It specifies CASSPQYYEQYF. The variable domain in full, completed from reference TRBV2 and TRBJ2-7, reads EPEVTQTPSHQVTQMGQEVILRCVPISNHLYFYWYRQILGQKVEFLVSFYNNEISEKSEIFDDQFSVERPDGSNFTLKIRSTKLEDSAMYFCASSPQYYEQYFGPGTRLTVT.

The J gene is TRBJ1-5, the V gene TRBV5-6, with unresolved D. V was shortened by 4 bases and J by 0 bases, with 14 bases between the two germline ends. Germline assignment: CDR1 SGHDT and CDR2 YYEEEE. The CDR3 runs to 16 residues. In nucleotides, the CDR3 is TGTGCCAGCAGCAAAGGCCCCAGATATAGCAATCAGCCCCAGCATTTT. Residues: CASSKGPRYSNQPQHF.

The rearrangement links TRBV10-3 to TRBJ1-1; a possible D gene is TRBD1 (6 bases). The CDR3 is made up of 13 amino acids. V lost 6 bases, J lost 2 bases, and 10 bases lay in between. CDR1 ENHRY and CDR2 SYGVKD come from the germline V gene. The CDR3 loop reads CAIRVQGNTEAFF. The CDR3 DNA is TGTGCCATCAGGGTACAGGGAAACACTGAAGCTTTCTTT.

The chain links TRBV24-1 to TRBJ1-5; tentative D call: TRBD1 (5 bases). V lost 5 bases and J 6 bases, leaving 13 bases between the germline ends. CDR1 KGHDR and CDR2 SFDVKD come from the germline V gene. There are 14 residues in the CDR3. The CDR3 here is CATSARGVFQPQHF. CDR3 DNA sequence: TGTGCCACCAGTGCCCGGGGGGTATTTCAGCCCCAGCATTTT.

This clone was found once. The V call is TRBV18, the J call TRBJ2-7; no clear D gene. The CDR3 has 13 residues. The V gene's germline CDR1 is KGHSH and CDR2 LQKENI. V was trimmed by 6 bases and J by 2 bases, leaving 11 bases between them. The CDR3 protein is CASSPAMAYEQYF. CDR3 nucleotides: TGTGCCAGCTCCCCCGCGATGGCCTACGAGCAGTACTTC. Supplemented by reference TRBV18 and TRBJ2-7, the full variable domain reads NAGVMQNPRHLVRRRGQEARLRCSPMKGHSHVYWYRQLPEEGLKFMVYLQKENIIDESGMPKERFSAEFPKEGPSILRIQQVVRGDSAAYFCASSPAMAYEQYFGPGTRLTVT.

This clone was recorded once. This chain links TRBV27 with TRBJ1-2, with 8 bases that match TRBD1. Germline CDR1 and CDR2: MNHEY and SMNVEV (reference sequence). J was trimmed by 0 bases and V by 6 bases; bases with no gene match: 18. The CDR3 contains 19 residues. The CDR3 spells CASSPHRGGQGGSNYGYTF. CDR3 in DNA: TGTGCCAGCAGCCCACATAGGGGAGGACAGGGAGGGTCTAACTATGGCTACACCTTC.

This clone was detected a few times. CDR3 region: CASSLSGTSGEQYF. In nucleotides, the CDR3 is TGTGCCAGCAGTTTATCAGGGACTAGCGGCGAGCAGTACTTC. The V gene is TRBV27, the J gene TRBJ2-7; 11 bases fit TRBD2. J gave up 6 bases and V 0 bases, and 1 base lay outside the gene matches. Germline V lookup: CDR1 MNHEY, CDR2 SMNVEV (reference sequence). The CDR3 covers 14 residues.

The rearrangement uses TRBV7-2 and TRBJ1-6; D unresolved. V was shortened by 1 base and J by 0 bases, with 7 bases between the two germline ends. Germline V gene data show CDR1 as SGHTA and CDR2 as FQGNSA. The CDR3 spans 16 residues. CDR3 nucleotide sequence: TGTGCCAGCAGCTTAGAATGGAACTCCTATAATTCACCCCTCCACTTT. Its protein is CASSLEWNSYNSPLHF.

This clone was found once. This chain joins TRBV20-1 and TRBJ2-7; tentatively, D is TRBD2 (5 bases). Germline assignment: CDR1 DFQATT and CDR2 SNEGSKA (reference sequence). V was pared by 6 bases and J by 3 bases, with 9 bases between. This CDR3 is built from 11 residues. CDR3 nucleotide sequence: TGCAGTGCCCAACGGGGCTACGAGCAGTACTTC. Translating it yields CSAQRGYEQYF.

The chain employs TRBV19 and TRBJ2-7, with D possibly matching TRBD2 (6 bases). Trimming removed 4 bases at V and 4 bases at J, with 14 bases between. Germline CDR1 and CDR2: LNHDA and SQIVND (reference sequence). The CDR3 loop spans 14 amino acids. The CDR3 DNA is TGTGCCAGTAGTAATCCGGGAGACGGTTACGAGCAGTACTTC. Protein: CASSNPGDGYEQYF.

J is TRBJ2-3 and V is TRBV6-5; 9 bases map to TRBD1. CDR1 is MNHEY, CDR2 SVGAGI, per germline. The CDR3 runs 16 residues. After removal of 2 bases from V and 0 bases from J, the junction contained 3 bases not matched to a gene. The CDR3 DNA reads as TGTGCCAGCAGTTACGAGGGACAGGGAAGCACAGATACGCAGTATTTT. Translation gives CASSYEGQGSTDTQYF.

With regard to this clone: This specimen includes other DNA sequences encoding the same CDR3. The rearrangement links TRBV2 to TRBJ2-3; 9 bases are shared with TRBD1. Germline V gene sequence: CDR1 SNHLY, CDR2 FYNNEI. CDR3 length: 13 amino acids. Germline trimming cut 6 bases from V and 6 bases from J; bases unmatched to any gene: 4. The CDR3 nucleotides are TGTGCCAGCAGCGGACAGGGGACGGATACGCAGTATTTT. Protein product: CASSGQGTDTQYF.

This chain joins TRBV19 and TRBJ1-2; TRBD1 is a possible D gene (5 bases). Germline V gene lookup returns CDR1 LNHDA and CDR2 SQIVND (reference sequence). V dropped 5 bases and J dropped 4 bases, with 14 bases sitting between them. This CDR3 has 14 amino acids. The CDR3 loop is CASSPGGATYGYTF. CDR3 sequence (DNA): TGTGCCAGTAGTCCCGGTGGGGCTACCTATGGCTACACCTTC.

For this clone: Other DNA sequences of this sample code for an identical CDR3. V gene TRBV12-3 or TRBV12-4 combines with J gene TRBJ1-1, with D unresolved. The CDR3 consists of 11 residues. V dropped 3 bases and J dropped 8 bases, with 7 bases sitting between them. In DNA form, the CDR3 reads TGTGCCAGCAGTTTGGGGTTGGAAGCTTTCTTT. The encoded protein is CASSLGLEAFF.

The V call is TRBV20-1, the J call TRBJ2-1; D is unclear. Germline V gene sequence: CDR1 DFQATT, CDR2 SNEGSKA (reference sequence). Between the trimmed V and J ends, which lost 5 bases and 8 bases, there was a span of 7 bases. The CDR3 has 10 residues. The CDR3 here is CSAGKYEQFF. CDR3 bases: TGCAGTGCTGGGAAGTATGAGCAGTTCTTC.

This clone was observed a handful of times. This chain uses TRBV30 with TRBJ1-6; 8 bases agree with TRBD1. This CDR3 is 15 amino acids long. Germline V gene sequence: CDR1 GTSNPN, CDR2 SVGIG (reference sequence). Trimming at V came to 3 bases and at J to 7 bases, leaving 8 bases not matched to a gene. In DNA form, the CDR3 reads TGTGCCTGGAGCGAACGGACAGGGAACAATTCACCCCTCCACTTT. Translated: CAWSERTGNNSPLHF.

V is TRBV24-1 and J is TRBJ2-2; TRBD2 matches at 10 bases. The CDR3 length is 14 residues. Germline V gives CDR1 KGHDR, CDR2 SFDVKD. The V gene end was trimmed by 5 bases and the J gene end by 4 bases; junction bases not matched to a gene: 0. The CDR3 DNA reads TGTGCCACCAGTGGGACTAGCGGCACCGGGGAGCTGTTTTTT. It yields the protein CATSGTSGTGELFF.

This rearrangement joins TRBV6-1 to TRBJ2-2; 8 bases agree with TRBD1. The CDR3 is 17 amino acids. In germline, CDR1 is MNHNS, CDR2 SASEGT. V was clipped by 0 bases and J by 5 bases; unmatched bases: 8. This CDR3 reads CASSEAPGTGDTGELFF. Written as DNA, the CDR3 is TGTGCCAGCAGTGAAGCTCCAGGGACAGGCGATACCGGGGAGCTGTTTTTT.

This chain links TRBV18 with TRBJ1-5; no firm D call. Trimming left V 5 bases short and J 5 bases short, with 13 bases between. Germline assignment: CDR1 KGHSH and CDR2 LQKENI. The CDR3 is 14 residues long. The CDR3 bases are TGTGCCAGCTCAGCGATACTAGCCGATCAGCCCCAGCATTTT. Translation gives CASSAILADQPQHF.

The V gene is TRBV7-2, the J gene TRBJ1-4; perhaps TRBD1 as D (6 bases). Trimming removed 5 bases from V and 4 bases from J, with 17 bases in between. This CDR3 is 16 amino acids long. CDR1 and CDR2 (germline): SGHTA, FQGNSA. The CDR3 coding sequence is TGTGCCAGCAGCCGTACAGCAGGGGCTATTAATGAAAAACTGTTTTTT. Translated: CASSRTAGAINEKLFF.

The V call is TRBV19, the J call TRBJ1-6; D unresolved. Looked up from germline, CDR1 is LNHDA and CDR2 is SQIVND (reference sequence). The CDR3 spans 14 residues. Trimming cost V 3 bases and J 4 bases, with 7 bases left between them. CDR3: CASSIRSYNSPLHF. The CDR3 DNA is TGTGCCAGTAGTATCCGGAGTTATAATTCACCCCTCCACTTT.

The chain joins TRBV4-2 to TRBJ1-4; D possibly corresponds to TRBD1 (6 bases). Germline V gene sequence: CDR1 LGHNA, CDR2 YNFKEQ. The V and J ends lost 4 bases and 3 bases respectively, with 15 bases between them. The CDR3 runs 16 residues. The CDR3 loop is CASSPPSAGANEKLFF. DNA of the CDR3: TGTGCCAGCAGCCCCCCTTCGGCAGGGGCTAATGAAAAACTGTTTTTT.